This entry describes one T cell receptor (beta chain). This entry comes from a study of T cell changes during pregnancy in multiple sclerosis. This CDR3 region has 14 residues. The V end lost 8 bases, the J end lost 1 base, and 13 bases lay between the germline ends. CDR1 is SGHRS, CDR2 YFSETQ, per germline. TCRdb keeps only in-frame clones here, not all; method: immunoSEQ multiplex PCR. The repertoire includes tens of thousands of clones, about nine tenths of them detected once, and around 0.4% sits in the top ten. The chain uses TRBV5-1 and TRBJ1-5, with TRBD1 as a possible D gene (6 bases). Sample: CD4+ T cells from peripheral blood mononuclear cells, taken after pregnancy. The clonotype comes from a female donor in good health, enrolled as a control in a pregnancy study. The CDR3 DNA sequence: TGCGCCAGTCCACAGGGTGGCAGCAATCAGCCCCAGCATTTT. Protein product: CASPQGGSNQPQHF.